This entry lists 21 T cell receptor beta chains sequenced from one sample in a study of T cell responses to AZD1222 COVID-19 vaccine. The repertoire was sequenced with immunoSEQ multiplex PCR; TCRdb's copy has only in-frame clones and lacks some. The sample contains roughly 150,000 clones, 90% of which appear only once. The sample here was peripheral blood, taken 28 days after the second AZD1222 dose. The receptors stem from an adult who received the AZD1222 COVID-19 vaccine.

The gene calls are TRBV11-2 and TRBJ2-1; TRBD2 agrees at 14 bases. In germline, CDR1 is SGHAT, CDR2 FQNNGV. The CDR3 is 17 amino acids. Trimming removed 5 bases from V and 5 bases from J; junction bases left unmatched: 8. Here the CDR3 DNA reads TGTGCCAGCAGCATCGGGACTAGCGGGAGTCAGAACAATGAGCAGTTCTTC. Translated, it gives CASSIGTSGSQNNEQFF.

The chain links TRBV4-1 to TRBJ2-7, with D possibly matching TRBD2 (5 bases). Germline CDR1 reads MGHRA; CDR2 reads YSYEKL. Trimming cost V 0 bases and J 2 bases, with 23 bases left between them. The CDR3 spans 19 residues. Here the CDR3 DNA reads TGCGCCAGCAGCCAAGAAATGGTACAGACTATCAACCTCGCCTACGAGCAGTACTTC. Residues: CASSQEMVQTINLAYEQYF.

The chain joins TRBV3-1 (or the pseudogene TRBV3-2) to TRBJ2-5, with D hard to call. The CDR3 is 13 residues long. Between the trimmed V and J ends, which lost 5 bases and 12 bases, there was a span of 19 bases. Germline V gene lookup returns CDR1 LGHDT and CDR2 YNNKEL (reference sequence). The DNA of the CDR3 is TGTGCCAGCAGCTACTCCAATTCGCAGGCTGAGTACTTC. Translation: CASSYSNSQAEYF.

The V call is TRBV19, the J call TRBJ1-5; D not resolved. Trimming stripped 2 bases from V and 2 bases from J, with 22 bases between. This CDR3 region has 19 residues. Per germline, CDR1 LNHDA and CDR2 SQIVND (reference sequence). CDR3 DNA: TGTGCCAGTAGTATACTCAACCGGGCCGGGCGGATCGGCAATCAGCCCCAGCATTTT. Protein: CASSILNRAGRIGNQPQHF.

The V and J genes are TRBV7-9 and TRBJ2-5; perhaps TRBD1 as D (6 bases). The germline V and J ends were trimmed by 9 bases and 1 base, with 15 bases remaining between them. Germline V gene lookup returns CDR1 SEHNR and CDR2 FQNEAQ (reference sequence). The CDR3 is 14 residues long. CDR3 amino acids: CASAERTVQETQYF. CDR3 nucleotides: TGTGCCAGTGCGGAAAGGACAGTCCAAGAGACCCAGTACTTC.

The chain uses TRBV18 and TRBJ2-7; D not certain. The CDR3 extends over 13 amino acids. V lost 8 bases and J lost 0, with 11 bases in between. The germline V gene encodes CDR1 KGHSH and CDR2 LQKENI. DNA of the CDR3: TGTGCCAGCCGCCGTCTCGACTCCTACGAGCAGTACTTC. Amino acids: CASRRLDSYEQYF.

The rearrangement links TRBV9 to TRBJ2-4; D is possibly TRBD2 (5 bases). Between the trimmed V and J ends, which lost 3 bases and 9 bases, there was a span of 13 bases. The CDR3 loop spans 13 amino acids. The V gene's germline CDR1 is SGDLS and CDR2 YYNGEE. Written as DNA, the CDR3 is TGTGCCAGCAGCGCCCTACCCGGGGTCATTCAGTACTTC. Protein: CASSALPGVIQYF.

The V gene is TRBV10-3, the J gene TRBJ1-2; 11 nucleotides align to TRBD1. CDR1 is ENHRY and CDR2 is SYGVKD in the germline V gene. CDR3 length: 15 residues. V lost 7 bases, J lost 4 bases, and 8 bases stayed unmatched. This chain's CDR3 is CAITTGQGVTYGYTF. In nucleotides, the CDR3 is TGTGCCATCACCACGGGACAGGGGGTTACCTATGGCTACACCTTC.

By sample share, this clone is medium-sized. This sequence joins TRBV7-9 and TRBJ2-3; TRBD1 or TRBD2 may be the D gene (6 bases each). The V and J ends lost 9 bases and 1 base respectively, with 11 bases between them. In germline, CDR1 is SEHNR, CDR2 FQNEAQ (reference sequence). The length of the CDR3 is 13 residues. The CDR3 protein is CARGGTRTDTQYF. CDR3 bases: TGTGCCAGAGGGGGGACTCGCACAGATACGCAGTATTTT.

The rearrangement uses TRBV2 and TRBJ2-5, with TRBD2 matching over 10 bases. The V gene's germline CDR1 is SNHLY and CDR2 FYNNEI. J lost 1 base, V lost 6 bases, and 2 bases had no gene match. CDR3 size: 14 residues. The DNA of the CDR3 is TGTGCCAGCAGGCGGACTAGCGGCCAAGAGACCCAGTACTTC. Translation: CASRRTSGQETQYF.

DNA of the CDR3: TGTGCCAGCAGTCTGGCCGCAACTAATGAAAAACTGTTTTTT. This translates into CASSLAATNEKLFF. The rearrangement links TRBV7-9 to TRBJ1-4; D gene ambiguous. Germline-derived CDR1 and CDR2 are SEHNR and FQNEAQ (reference sequence). The germline V and J ends were trimmed by 6 bases and 0 bases, with 8 bases remaining between them. This CDR3 contains 14 residues.

The chain recombines TRBV19 with TRBJ1-3, with D uncertain. Looked up from germline, CDR1 is LNHDA and CDR2 is SQIVND (reference sequence). V dropped 5 bases and J dropped 1 base, with 9 bases sitting between them. This CDR3 is built from 14 residues. The CDR3 spells CASSVVGSGNTIYF. The CDR3 coding sequence is TGTGCCAGTAGTGTCGTTGGGTCTGGAAACACCATATATTTT.

The chain joins TRBV5-4 to TRBJ1-2; D call uncertain. In germline, CDR1 is SGHNT, CDR2 YYREEE (reference sequence). CDR3 length: 14 amino acids. The V and J ends lost 7 bases and 4 bases respectively, with 17 bases between them. The CDR3 DNA sequence: TGTGCCAGCGCCCCACAATGGCGCGGCTATGGCTACACCTTC. Its protein product is CASAPQWRGYGYTF.

As regards this clone: At one boundary the junction diverges from the germline segment, which might be a read error. This chain's CDR3 is CASSQDVEDRVF. In DNA form, the CDR3 reads TGTGCCAGCAGCCAAGACGTCGAGGACAGGGTCTTC. The V gene is TRBV28, the J gene TRBJ2-7, with TRBD1 identical over 8 bases. Per germline, CDR1 MDHEN and CDR2 SYDVKM. This CDR3 is 12 amino acids long.

The J gene is TRBJ2-2, the V gene TRBV29-1, with 11 bases lining up with TRBD1. In germline, CDR1 is SQVTM, CDR2 ANQGSEA. With V trimmed by 7 bases and J by 5 bases, 3 bases remained unmatched. CDR3 size: 13 residues. The CDR3 sequence is CSGDRGWTGELFF. For the CDR3, the DNA is TGCAGCGGGGACAGGGGGTGGACCGGGGAGCTGTTTTTT.

The V and J genes are TRBV6-5 and TRBJ2-7; TRBD1 might be the D (6 bases). Germline assignment: CDR1 MNHEY and CDR2 SVGAGI. The CDR3 is 14 residues long. Trimming stripped 6 bases from V and 1 base from J, with 13 bases between. CDR3: CASRPQGWSYEQYF. For the CDR3, the DNA is TGTGCCAGCAGGCCACAGGGATGGTCCTACGAGCAGTACTTC.

The rearrangement uses TRBV5-6 and TRBJ1-2, with D uncertain. Trimming removed 0 bases at V and 8 bases at J, with 14 bases between. The CDR3 loop spans 14 amino acids. Per germline, CDR1 SGHDT and CDR2 YYEEEE. Here the CDR3 reads CASSLAVTVSGYTF. Written as DNA, the CDR3 is TGTGCCAGCAGCTTGGCCGTCACCGTGTCGGGCTACACCTTC.

This clone showed up just once. The J gene is TRBJ2-2, the V gene TRBV30, with D possibly being TRBD1 or TRBD2 (5 bases each). The CDR3 spans 16 residues. Germline V lookup: CDR1 GTSNPN, CDR2 SVGIG (reference sequence). V lost 2 bases and J lost 2, with 15 bases in between. In DNA form, the CDR3 reads TGTGCCTGGAGTACCCCCGGGACCGGTAACACCGGGGAGCTGTTTTTT. Residues: CAWSTPGTGNTGELFF.

The genes are TRBV4-1 and TRBJ1-2; no clear D gene. This CDR3 has 12 residues. Germline CDR1 and CDR2: MGHRA and YSYEKL. The V gene lost 0 bases and the J gene lost 3 bases, with 2 bases spanning the gap. The CDR3 coding sequence is TGCGCCAGCAGCCAAGATTACTATGGCTACACCTTC. Its translation: CASSQDYYGYTF.

This rearrangement joins TRBV27 to TRBJ2-6; D assignment may be TRBD1 or TRBD2 (5 bases each). Germline V gene lookup returns CDR1 MNHEY and CDR2 SMNVEV (reference sequence). Trimming took 3 bases from V and 3 from J, leaving 21 bases between them. The CDR3 has 19 residues. CDR3 nucleotides: TGTGCCAGCAGTTTGACCTTCCGGGGACCCCTCCTTGGGGCCAACGTCCTGACTTTC. This codes for CASSLTFRGPLLGANVLTF.

V and J are TRBV28 and TRBJ1-6; 8 positions match TRBD1. Germline assignment: CDR1 MDHEN and CDR2 SYDVKM. V trimming: 6 bases; J trimming: 3 bases; junction bases outside the gene matches: 1. The CDR3 runs to 14 residues. The CDR3 here is CASRTGGYNSPLHF. In DNA form, the CDR3 reads TGTGCCAGCAGAACAGGGGGCTATAATTCACCCCTCCACTTT. Looking up the rest from reference TRBV28 and TRBJ1-6 gives the full variable domain: DVKVTQSSRYLVKRTGEKVFLECVQDMDHENMFWYRQDPGLGLRLIYFSYDVKMKEKGDIPEGYSVSREKKERFSLILESASTNQTSMYLCASRTGGYNSPLHFGNGTRLTVT.